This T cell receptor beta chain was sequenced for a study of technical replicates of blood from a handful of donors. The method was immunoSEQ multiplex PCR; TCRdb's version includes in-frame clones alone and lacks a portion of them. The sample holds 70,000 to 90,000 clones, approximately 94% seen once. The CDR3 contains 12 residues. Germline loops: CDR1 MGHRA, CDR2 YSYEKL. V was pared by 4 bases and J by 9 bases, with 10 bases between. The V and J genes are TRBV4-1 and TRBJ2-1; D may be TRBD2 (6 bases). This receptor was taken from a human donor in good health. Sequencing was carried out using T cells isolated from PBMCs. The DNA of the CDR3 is TGCGCCAGCAGCCTTAGCGGAGGTGAGCAGTTCTTC. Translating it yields CASSLSGGEQFF.